This is a list of T cell receptor beta chains from one sample in a study of shared T cell receptors in the human thymus. Repertoires were generated with immunoSEQ multiplex PCR, while TCRdb's copy carries only in-frame clones and drops some. The table lists about 660,000 clones, roughly 90% of them singletons. A further study also used this sample, focusing on human thymus T cells.

Sequenced sample: thymocytes. These receptors all come from a boy under two years old with a congenital heart defect. The CDR3 runs from the conserved cysteine through the conserved F or W. The D gene is left open where the match is weak. Rows give clone size only sometimes, using once, few, many, or a class for an expanded clone.

size	J	D	V	DNA	CDR3
.	TRBJ1-4	.	TRBV21-1	TGTGCCAGCAGCAAAGGGGACAGGGTTCACACTAATGAAAAACTGTTTTTT	CASSKGDRVHTNEKLFF
.	TRBJ1-2	TRBD1	TRBV6-1	TGTGCCAGCAGTGGTGTGACCGGGACAGGGGTGGGCTACACCTTC	CASSGVTGTGVGYTF
.	TRBJ1-5	TRBD1	TRBV4-2	TGTGCCAGCAGCCAAGATCTTGCGACAGGGAGGAGGAATCAGCCCCAGCATTTT	CASSQDLATGRRNQPQHF
.	TRBJ2-7	TRBD1	TRBV18	TGTGCCAGCTCACCCTCAGGGACAGACTACGAGCAGTACTTC	CASSPSGTDYEQYF
once	TRBJ2-2	.	TRBV4-1	TGCGCCAGCAGCCAACGGAGTAGCGGGAACACCGGGGAGCTGTTTTTT	CASSQRSSGNTGELFF
.	TRBJ2-7	TRBD1	TRBV6-1	TGTGCCAGCACTCCGACAGGGTTGCACGAGCAGTACTTC	CASTPTGLHEQYF
once	TRBJ1-2	TRBD1	TRBV2	TGTGCCAGCACCGCCGGGACAGGGTATTCCTATGGCTACACCTTC	CASTAGTGYSYGYTF
few	TRBJ2-3	TRBD2	TRBV4-1	TGCGCCAGCAGCCAGAGGGCGGGAGGGGTAACAGATACGCAGTATTTT	CASSQRAGGVTDTQYF
.	TRBJ1-1	.	TRBV4-1	TGCGCCAGCAGCCAAGTTCCGGGCGCGGAGGGCACTGAAGCTTTCTTT	CASSQVPGAEGTEAFF
.	TRBJ2-3	.	TRBV15	TGTGCCACCAGACCTCCGGGCCCCCCAGGGGATACGCAGTATTTT	CATRPPGPPGDTQYF
.	TRBJ2-1	.	TRBV4-2	TGTGCCAGCAGCCAAGTGACTGTTCTCTACAATGAGCAGTTCTTC	CASSQVTVLYNEQFF
few	TRBJ2-7	.	TRBV4-3	TGCGCCAGCAGCCAAGAATGGGCCATCTACGAGCAGTACTTC	CASSQEWAIYEQYF
once	TRBJ2-7	TRBD1	TRBV4-1	TGCGCCAGCAGCCCCAAAACTCAAAACCGGGACAGGGGGCTATCCTACGAGCAGTACTTC	CASSPKTQNRDRGLSYEQYF
.	TRBJ1-5	TRBD1	TRBV4-2	TGTGCCAGCAGCCAAGATACTGGCGGGACAGCTACTCGCGGGCCGCCCCAGCATTTT	CASSQDTGGTATRGPPQHF
.	TRBJ2-7	TRBD1	TRBV15	TGTGCCACCAGCAGAGCATGGGACAGGGAGGCCTACGAGCAGTACTTC	CATSRAWDREAYEQYF
.	TRBJ1-3	TRBD1	TRBV30	TGTGCCTGGAGCAAAATCGACAGGGACTCTGGAAACACCATATATTTT	CAWSKIDRDSGNTIYF
.	TRBJ2-5	.	TRBV19	TGTGCCAGTAGCCCGGGACTCCAAGAGACCCAGTACTTC	CASSPGLQETQYF
.	TRBJ2-3	.	TRBV5-1	TGCGCCAGCAGCTTCCCTTCCGGGAGCGCGGCAGATACGCAGTATTTT	CASSFPSGSAADTQYF
.	TRBJ2-7	TRBD2	TRBV7-2	TGTGCCAGCAGCCTTTCTAGCGGGCCAAGACGTAACCCCTACGAGCAGTACTTC	CASSLSSGPRRNPYEQYF
.	TRBJ2-1	TRBD1	TRBV7-2	TGTGCCAGCAGCCCACGGACAGGAGCATACAATGAGCAGTTCTTC	CASSPRTGAYNEQFF
.	TRBJ2-3	TRBD2	TRBV18	TGTGCCAGCTCATCATTAGCGGGAGGAACAGATACGCAGTATTTT	CASSSLAGGTDTQYF
.	TRBJ2-7	TRBD1	TRBV28	TGTGCCAGCAGTCCCAGACAGGGTTCCTACGAGCAGTACTTC	CASSPRQGSYEQYF
.	TRBJ2-7	.	TRBV28	TGTGCCAGCATCCCGACAGTAGTAGATTCCTACGAGCAGTACTTC	CASIPTVVDSYEQYF
.	TRBJ2-4	TRBD1	TRBV6-6	TGTGCCAGCAGTTCCGTGGACAGGAAAGCCAAAAACATTCAGTACTTC	CASSSVDRKAKNIQYF
once	TRBJ2-3	TRBD2	TRBV23-1	TGCGCCAGCAGTCAATTTGAGCGGGACTTGGATACGCAGTATTTT	CASSQFERDLDTQYF
.	TRBJ2-7	TRBD2	TRBV30	TGTGCCTGGAGTGTACCCGGGAGGAGCAACGAGCAGTACTTC	CAWSVPGRSNEQYF
.	TRBJ2-3	.	TRBV15	TGTGCCACCACCACAAATAGCACAGATACGCAGTATTTT	CATTTNSTDTQYF
.	TRBJ2-1	.	TRBV28	TGTGCCAGCAGTGATAGCAGTAACGGAGCCTACAATGAGCAGTTCTTC	CASSDSSNGAYNEQFF
once	TRBJ2-1	.	TRBV16	TGTGCCAGCAGCCCCGCCCGAGGGAATGAGCAGTTCTTC	CASSPARGNEQFF
.	TRBJ2-3	.	TRBV5-8	TGTGCCAGCCCTCGGACCCCCAAGGGGCCAGATACGCAGTATTTT	CASPRTPKGPDTQYF
few	TRBJ2-7	TRBD2	TRBV7-2	TGTGCCAGCAGCTTAGAGGGAGCGGGGAGAACTCTCAGCTCCTACGAGCAGTACTTC	CASSLEGAGRTLSSYEQYF
.	TRBJ2-7	.	TRBV4-3	TGCGCCAGCAGCCAAGGGAGGTCAGGAGTTCACGAGCAGTACTTC	CASSQGRSGVHEQYF
.	TRBJ2-7	TRBD1	TRBV7-9	TGTGCCAGCAGCCTAAAAACTAGACAGGGGAATCACGAGCAGTACTTC	CASSLKTRQGNHEQYF
few	TRBJ1-3	.	TRBV6-1	TGTGCCAGCAGTGAATCCGGGACTGTAACCAGGTGGGGAAACACCATATATTTT	CASSESGTVTRWGNTIYF
.	TRBJ2-7	TRBD2	TRBV30	TGTGCCTGGAGTGAACTAGCGGGAGGCCACGAGCAGTACTTC	CAWSELAGGHEQYF
.	TRBJ1-5	.	TRBV21-1	TGTGCCAGCAGCACAACAGGGTCGGACAATCAGCCCCAGCATTTT	CASSTTGSDNQPQHF
once	TRBJ2-6	.	TRBV5-4	TGTGCCAGCAGCTTGGAAGGGGTCCTCTCCGGGGCCAACGTCCTGACTTTC	CASSLEGVLSGANVLTF
.	TRBJ1-3	.	TRBV5-6	TGTGCCAGCAGCTTCAGTGGTACCCTCTCTGGAAACACCATATATTTT	CASSFSGTLSGNTIYF
.	TRBJ2-7	TRBD1	TRBV27	TGTGCCAGCAGTTTACTTCCGCGACAGGGTTCCTACGAGCAGTACTTC	CASSLLPRQGSYEQYF